Listed here are 23 T cell receptor beta chains from one sample, sequenced in a study of blood T cell repertoires in COVID-19. Data came from immunoSEQ multiplex PCR; TCRdb stores just in-frame clones and leaves some out. This table has 60,000 to 90,000 clones, about 79% appearing once. The material sequenced was peripheral blood. These receptors were collected from a woman in her 50s with acute or convalescent COVID-19.

The chain is built from TRBV7-2 and TRBJ1-1; D is possibly TRBD1 (6 bases). The CDR3 spans 13 residues. Germline CDR1 reads SGHTA; CDR2 reads FQGNSA. V was shortened by 6 bases and J by 4 bases, with 12 bases between the two germline ends. The CDR3 DNA is TGTGCCAGCAGTCTCACAGGGACCACTGAAGCTTTCTTT. It specifies CASSLTGTTEAFF.

The chain uses TRBV9 and TRBJ2-1, with D tentatively TRBD1 (5 bases). The V gene lost 4 bases and the J gene lost 7 bases, with 12 bases spanning the gap. Germline values: CDR1 SGDLS, CDR2 YYNGEE. The CDR3 spans 13 residues. For the CDR3, the DNA is TGTGCCAGCAGCCCCAGTGGGGCGAATGAGCAGTTCTTC. Residues: CASSPSGANEQFF.

The V gene is TRBV29-1, the J gene TRBJ2-7, with TRBD1 as a possible D gene (6 bases). V lost 4 bases and J 0 bases, leaving 16 bases between the germline ends. This CDR3 has 15 amino acids. Per the germline V gene, CDR1 is SQVTM and CDR2 is ANQGSEA. The CDR3 protein is CSVVRGIGPSYEQYF. For the CDR3, the DNA is TGCAGCGTTGTGAGGGGGATTGGGCCCTCCTACGAGCAGTACTTC.

The chain joins TRBV6-5 to TRBJ2-5; TRBD2 agrees at 8 bases. Trimming at V came to 4 bases and at J to 3 bases, leaving 7 bases not matched to a gene. Germline lookup yields CDR1 MNHEY and CDR2 SVGAGI. This CDR3 comprises 15 residues. The CDR3 reads CASSSPSGGEETQYF. The CDR3 DNA follows: TGTGCCAGCAGTTCTCCTTCCGGGGGGGAAGAGACCCAGTACTTC.

This clone has a single count. V and J are TRBV2 and TRBJ1-5; D gene unclear. This CDR3 is 14 amino acids long. V was shortened by 6 bases and J by 0 bases, with 9 bases between the two germline ends. Germline V gene sequence: CDR1 SNHLY, CDR2 FYNNEI. CDR3 sequence: CASSALNSNQPQHF. The DNA for the CDR3 is TGTGCCAGCAGCGCCCTAAATAGCAATCAGCCCCAGCATTTT.

The CDR3 DNA sequence: TGTGCCAGCAGCCCAGGACTAGCGGGAGGGCTAGAGACCCAGTACTTC. This translates into CASSPGLAGGLETQYF. The chain employs TRBV3-1 (or the pseudogene TRBV3-2) and TRBJ2-5, with 15 bases lining up with TRBD2. The CDR3 contains 16 residues. Germline assignment: CDR1 LGHDT and CDR2 YNNKEL (reference sequence). The ends lost 4 bases at V and 4 bases at J; junction bases unmatched: 4.

The gene calls are TRBV7-2 and TRBJ1-6; TRBD1 aligns across 7 bases. CDR3 size: 14 residues. Germline V gene data show CDR1 as SGHTA and CDR2 as FQGNSA. Losses at the gene ends were 6 bases for V and 7 bases for J; bases not matched to a gene: 6. CDR3 loop: CASRTYRGNSPLHF. DNA for the CDR3: TGTGCCAGCAGGACATACAGGGGAAATTCACCCCTCCACTTT.

A single count supports this clone. The rearrangement joins TRBV11-2 to TRBJ1-1; 7 nucleotides align to TRBD1. Germline trimming cut 5 bases from V and 0 bases from J; bases unmatched to any gene: 6. Looked up from germline, CDR1 is SGHAT and CDR2 is FQNNGV. The length of the CDR3 is 15 residues. The CDR3 sequence is CASSPRTGLNTEAFF. The CDR3 coding sequence is TGTGCCAGCAGCCCCCGGACAGGTTTGAACACTGAAGCTTTCTTT.

As DNA, the CDR3 is TGCGCCAGCAGCCGGGTAGCGGGGGGGGTAGAGACCCAGTACTTC. Its protein is CASSRVAGGVETQYF. This chain links TRBV4-1 with TRBJ2-5, with 11 bases that match TRBD2. Germline V lookup: CDR1 MGHRA, CDR2 YSYEKL. Trimming took 4 bases from V and 4 from J; bases not matched to a gene: 5. The CDR3 contains 15 residues.

J is TRBJ2-5 and V is TRBV7-9; 7 bases fit TRBD1. Germline V gene lookup returns CDR1 SEHNR and CDR2 FQNEAQ (reference sequence). This CDR3 contains 14 residues. Trimming removed 5 bases from V and 7 bases from J; junction bases left unmatched: 10. The CDR3, as DNA: TGTGCCAGCAGCCCACAGGGGCTCAAGGGGACCCAGTACTTC. Protein sequence: CASSPQGLKGTQYF.

This chain joins TRBV7-2 and TRBJ1-3; D not certain. Germline V lookup: CDR1 SGHTA, CDR2 FQGNSA. The CDR3 has 14 amino acids. V was clipped by 3 bases and J by 4 bases, with 10 bases between them. The CDR3 nucleotides read TGTGCCAGCAGCTTGGTTCAGTCGGGAAACACCATATATTTT. As protein: CASSLVQSGNTIYF.

V is TRBV9 and J is TRBJ1-6; 9 bases are a match to TRBD1. CDR1 SGDLS and CDR2 YYNGEE come from the germline V gene. Trimming at V came to 3 bases and at J to 8 bases, leaving 3 bases not matched to a gene. The CDR3 runs 14 residues. As DNA, the CDR3 is TGTGCCAGCAGCGCCCGGACAGGGGATTCACCCCTCCACTTT. Its protein is CASSARTGDSPLHF.

The rearrangement uses TRBV25-1 and TRBJ1-2; possible D gene TRBD1, 5 bases. The V end was cut by 7 bases, the J end by 8 bases, with 14 bases between. The CDR3 contains 12 residues. In germline, CDR1 is MGHDK, CDR2 SYGVNS. The CDR3 spells CASKEGNVGYTF. CDR3 nucleotides: TGTGCCAGCAAGGAGGGGAATGTAGGCTACACCTTC.

CDR3 in DNA: TGTGCCAGCAGTTTCGGTACTGAGACCCAGTACTTC. Translating it yields CASSFGTETQYF. This chain connects TRBV12-3 or TRBV12-4 to TRBJ2-5; no definite D call. CDR3 size: 12 residues. Between the trimmed V and J ends, which lost 3 bases and 5 bases, there was a span of 7 bases.

The chain carries TRBV5-1 and TRBJ2-2, with D possibly TRBD1 on 5 matching bases. V lost 0 bases, J lost 1 base, and 7 bases lay in between. CDR1 SGHRS and CDR2 YFSETQ come from the germline V gene. The CDR3 loop spans 15 amino acids. Here the CDR3 reads CASSLAQVNTGELFF. CDR3 nucleotide sequence: TGCGCCAGCAGCTTGGCACAGGTGAACACCGGGGAGCTGTTTTTT.

The rearrangement joins TRBV20-1 to TRBJ2-2; D is undetermined. Trimming cost V 3 bases and J 2 bases, with 10 bases left between them. The CDR3 is made up of 14 amino acids. The germline CDR1 and CDR2 sequences are DFQATT and SNEGSKA (reference sequence). The CDR3 sequence is CSASPVLNTGELFF. In DNA form, the CDR3 reads TGCAGTGCTAGTCCCGTTCTCAACACCGGGGAGCTGTTTTTT.

The chain is built from TRBV11-3 and TRBJ2-4; 9 bases fit TRBD2. The CDR3 sequence is 16 residues long. J gave up 3 bases and V 7 bases, and 10 bases lay outside the gene matches. Germline-derived CDR1 and CDR2 are SGHNT and YENEEA. In DNA, the CDR3 is TGTGCCAGCACCAGAGCGGGAGGTAGGGGCAAAAACATTCAGTACTTC. It is translated as CASTRAGGRGKNIQYF.

V usage is TRBV28 and J usage is TRBJ2-7; D is possibly TRBD1 (5 bases). The CDR3 spans 14 residues. Trimming removed 1 base from V and 4 bases from J, with 11 bases in between. Germline lookup yields CDR1 MDHEN and CDR2 SYDVKM. Written as DNA, the CDR3 is TGTGCCAGCAGTTTATCGCAGGGAACATACGAGCAGTACTTC. Translated, it gives CASSLSQGTYEQYF. Drawing the rest from reference TRBV28 and TRBJ2-7, the complete variable domain is DVKVTQSSRYLVKRTGEKVFLECVQDMDHENMFWYRQDPGLGLRLIYFSYDVKMKEKGDIPEGYSVSREKKERFSLILESASTNQTSMYLCASSLSQGTYEQYFGPGTRLTVT.

The chain recombines TRBV21-1 with TRBJ1-4. TRBV21-1 is given as a pseudogene. This CDR3 is built from 15 residues. The CDR3 DNA reads TGTGCCAGCAGCCTACCCGGGTCCCGGGGTGAAAAACTGTTTTTT. Translated, it gives CASSLPGSRGEKLFF.

V and J are TRBV30 and TRBJ1-2, with D possibly TRBD1 on 5 matching bases. Trimming pared 2 bases from V and 5 bases from J, leaving 15 bases between. The CDR3 covers 14 residues. CDR1 and CDR2 (germline): GTSNPN, SVGIG (reference sequence). CDR3 residues: CAWSKGRGVYGYTF. In DNA form, the CDR3 reads TGTGCCTGGAGTAAGGGAAGGGGCGTTTATGGCTACACCTTC.

V gene TRBV2 combines with J gene TRBJ2-7, with D unclear. Trimming took 7 bases from V and 5 from J, leaving 12 bases between them. Germline-derived CDR1 and CDR2 are SNHLY and FYNNEI. The CDR3 length is 12 residues. The CDR3 DNA reads as TGTGCCAGCATCTCCGAGGTTGACGAGCAGTACTTC. Translating gives CASISEVDEQYF.

This chain connects TRBV19 to TRBJ1-2; TRBD1 is a possible D gene (5 bases). Trimming removed 6 bases at V and 8 bases at J, with 16 bases between. CDR3 length equals 13 residues. Germline V gives CDR1 LNHDA, CDR2 SQIVND (reference sequence). For the CDR3, the DNA is TGTGCCAGTAGCCCGACAGCCTCTATGGGCTACACCTTC. Residues: CASSPTASMGYTF.

For the CDR3, the DNA is TGTGCCACTCTCTCCGACAGGGATAACACCTTTCACCGAACTAGCAATCAGCCCCAGCATTTT. Residues: CATLSDRDNTFHRTSNQPQHF. V is TRBV27 and J is TRBJ1-5, with 7 nucleotides matching TRBD1. Germline V CDR1 and CDR2: MNHEY, SMNVEV (reference sequence). This CDR3 comprises 21 residues. Trimming removed 10 bases from V and 0 bases from J; junction bases left unmatched: 27.